The 5 T cell receptor beta chains given below trace back to one sample, sequenced in a study of blood T cell repertoires in COVID-19. Assay used: immunoSEQ multiplex PCR; TCRdb lists only in-frame clones, some missing. There are some 400,000 clones in the sample; roughly 86% occur only once, and less than 3.5% lies in the top ten. Sequencing was performed on peripheral blood. Every receptor here comes from a human donor in a cohort sampled during active COVID-19.

V and J are TRBV19 and TRBJ1-2; D remains unclear. V lost 2 bases and J 7 bases, leaving 11 bases between the germline ends. The CDR3 extends over 13 amino acids. Germline values: CDR1 LNHDA, CDR2 SQIVND (reference sequence). CDR3 protein: CASSITGNGGYTF. For the CDR3, the DNA is TGTGCCAGTAGTATAACCGGGAACGGTGGCTACACCTTC.

This clone occurred a few times. The chain carries TRBV4-2 and TRBJ1-5; 9 bases fit TRBD1. Germline assignment: CDR1 LGHNA and CDR2 YNFKEQ. With 4 bases clipped from V and 2 bases from J, the junction kept 3 bases outside the gene matches. The CDR3 runs to 15 residues. The CDR3 DNA sequence: TGTGCCAGCAGCCCCCGACAGGGGGGCAATCAGCCCCAGCATTTT. Protein: CASSPRQGGNQPQHF.

This clone was observed a single time. The chain employs TRBV9 and TRBJ2-3; 7 positions match TRBD2. Looked up from germline, CDR1 is SGDLS and CDR2 is YYNGEE. CDR3 length equals 14 residues. V lost 1 base and J lost 7; bases outside the gene matches: 6. CDR3: CASSVSLAAHTQYF. The CDR3 DNA is TGTGCCAGCAGCGTATCCCTAGCGGCCCATACGCAGTATTTT.

The chain is built from TRBV5-6 and TRBJ2-6, with 11 bases fitting TRBD1. Germline CDR1 reads SGHDT; CDR2 reads YYEEEE. This CDR3 has 17 amino acids. Unmatched junction bases numbered 8, after V lost 5 bases and J lost 4 bases. CDR3 nucleotide sequence: TGTGCCAGCAGACCCGGACAGGGGGCGCGCGGGGCCAACGTCCTGACTTTC. It encodes CASRPGQGARGANVLTF.

A remark on this clone: Other DNA sequences from this sample encode an identical CDR3 as well. The genes are TRBV5-1 and TRBJ2-1; 13 bases are a match to TRBD2. V gave up 0 bases and J gave up 4 bases; unmatched junction bases: 1. The CDR3 is 16 amino acids. Germline values: CDR1 SGHRS, CDR2 YFSETQ. This CDR3 is CASSLEGLAGYNEQFF. CDR3 sequence (DNA): TGCGCCAGCAGCTTGGAGGGACTAGCGGGGTACAATGAGCAGTTCTTC.